The present T cell receptor (beta chain) was sequenced within a study of response to subunit inactivated influenza vaccine. Regarding the study as a whole: A suggestion made by the authors is that each seasonal influenza vaccination recruits few new T cells.

This clonotype came up many times. Its antigen is unidentified. TCRdb recomputed calls from the RT-PCR reads with MiXCR, one row per CDR3 protein. Of fewer than 600,000 distinct CDR3 sequences in the sample, approximately 7.7% were seen once. The V gene end was trimmed by 5 bases and the J gene end by 10 bases; junction bases not matched to a gene: 2. CDR3 length: 12 residues. Germline loops: CDR1 LNHNV, CDR2 YYDKDF (reference sequence). This chain joins TRBV15 and TRBJ2-1; 10 nucleotides align to TRBD1. The receptor was derived from a man between 50 and 75 years old who received an inactivated influenza vaccine. Sequenced material: PBMCs from blood, taken about 23 months after vaccination. CDR3 nucleotide sequence: TGTGCCACCAGCCTGGACAGGGGGGAGCAGTTCTTC. This translates into CATSLDRGEQFF.